This is a list of T cell receptor beta chains from one sample in a study of blood T cells in healthy people across ages. TCRdb analysed the 5' RACE reads with MiXCR anew, one entry per CDR3 protein. The sample has about 840,000 distinct CDR3 sequences, just under 30% seen once. These same data were also listed under a study on T cells of mothers and their children.

Sequencing was performed on blood. The receptors stem from a woman in her thirties or forties in good health. CDR3s leave out the opening cysteine and the closing phenylalanine or tryptophan. A clone size is listed for some rows: how often the clone was seen (once, few, many), or a class if it is expanded.

V: TRBV4-3; J: TRBJ2-3; size: few; CDR3: ASSQDHLGDTQY
V: TRBV12-3/TRBV12-4; J: TRBJ2-1; size: many; CDR3: ASTPRDTYNEQF
V: TRBV9; J: TRBJ2-7; size: few; CDR3: ASSLRVGQGDEQY
V: TRBV24-1; J: TRBJ1-4; size: NA; CDR3: ATSDPGTGRNEKLF
V: TRBV4-2; J: TRBJ2-4; size: few; CDR3: ASSQSLAGGHRVDIQY
V: TRBV9; J: TRBJ1-6; size: few; CDR3: ACSRGQVDSPLH
V: TRBV7-2; J: NA; size: few; CDR3: ASSLDGLAGTGEQY
V: TRBV5-4; J: TRBJ1-4; size: NA; CDR3: ASSLDGAGGRELF
V: TRBV4-3; J: TRBJ2-1; size: NA; CDR3: ASSQDRTSDNEQF
V: TRBV7-9; J: TRBJ1-2; size: many; CDR3: ASTIPTGVNYGYT
V: TRBV4-2; J: TRBJ2-5; size: many; CDR3: ASSQDPAGGKETQY
V: TRBV10-3; J: TRBJ2-3; size: NA; CDR3: AISLLAGRDTQY
V: TRBV5-4; J: TRBJ2-1; size: NA; CDR3: ASGGLEQF
V: TRBV29-1; J: TRBJ2-7; size: many; CDR3: SVEDWSVGRPYEQY
V: TRBV20-1; J: TRBJ2-2; size: NA; CDR3: SAFDRGNTGELF
V: TRBV4-3; J: TRBJ1-1; size: NA; CDR3: ASSQHGSNTEAF
V: TRBV11-3; J: TRBJ2-3; size: NA; CDR3: ASSAAPGTQY
V: TRBV6-5; J: TRBJ1-1; size: NA; CDR3: ASSRDGQIMNTEAF
V: TRBV7-9; J: TRBJ1-4; size: NA; CDR3: ASGNGQGGANEKLF
V: TRBV5-4; J: TRBJ2-4; size: few; CDR3: ASSFGRLAKNIQY
V: TRBV7-8; J: TRBJ1-4; size: few; CDR3: ASSYTTSGMDEKLF
V: TRBV19; J: TRBJ2-4; size: many; CDR3: ASSTFDAIQY
V: TRBV7-9; J: TRBJ2-6; size: many; CDR3: ASSPRTSGLSGANVLT
V: TRBV7-2; J: TRBJ2-1; size: few; CDR3: ASSFPGRANEQF
V: TRBV20-1; J: TRBJ2-7; size: NA; CDR3: SASQKAYEQY
V: TRBV5-1; J: TRBJ2-2; size: NA; CDR3: ASSWRVPTNTGELF
V: TRBV7-9; J: TRBJ2-7; size: many; CDR3: ASGPGTTTYEQY
V: TRBV20-1; J: TRBJ2-5; size: many; CDR3: SPSPGHGETQY
V: TRBV29-1; J: TRBJ2-5; size: NA; CDR3: SVLPWGEQY
V: TRBV12-3/TRBV12-4; J: NA; size: NA; CDR3: ASSRGTSGGMGTQY
V: TRBV20-1; J: TRBJ2-1; size: many; CDR3: SARDAGTPAYNEQF